The 18 T cell receptor beta chains reported below all come from one sample, sequenced in a study of blood T cell repertoires in COVID-19. TCRdb keeps only in-frame clones here, not all; method: immunoSEQ multiplex PCR. The data show about 73,000 clones, with approximately 89% seen just once and roughly 9.6% held by the top ten. Sequences were obtained from peripheral blood. Receptors originate from a man older than 75 with acute or convalescent COVID-19.

In DNA, the CDR3 is TGCGCCAGCAGCCCTCGGACAGGGGTCTACGAGCAGTACTTC. It yields the protein CASSPRTGVYEQYF. This chain uses TRBV4-1 with TRBJ2-7; TRBD1 matches at 9 bases. This CDR3 spans 14 amino acids. Per the germline V gene, CDR1 is MGHRA and CDR2 is YSYEKL. Trimming cost V 4 bases and J 3 bases; bases outside gene matches: 4.

This clone was seen once. This chain joins TRBV19 and TRBJ1-5; TRBD1 agrees at 8 bases. J gave up 3 bases and V 3 bases, and 4 bases lay outside the gene matches. Germline V lookup: CDR1 LNHDA, CDR2 SQIVND (reference sequence). The CDR3 extends over 15 amino acids. The CDR3 sequence is CASSIARGLNQPQHF. For the CDR3, the DNA is TGTGCCAGTAGTATCGCCAGGGGGCTCAATCAGCCCCAGCATTTT.

The chain is built from TRBV24-1 and TRBJ2-7; possibly TRBD2 for D (6 bases). In germline, CDR1 is KGHDR, CDR2 SFDVKD. The CDR3 consists of 14 residues. Trimming removed 9 bases at V and 2 bases at J, with 16 bases between. CDR3 protein: CATVWNGGPYEQYF. In nucleotides, the CDR3 is TGTGCCACCGTTTGGAACGGGGGTCCCTACGAGCAGTACTTC.

This rearrangement joins TRBV25-1 to TRBJ1-1, with no clear D. Trimming took off 0 bases at V and 5 bases at J, with 7 bases between the two ends. There are 13 residues in the CDR3. The germline V gene has CDR1 MGHDK and CDR2 SYGVNS. CDR3 protein: CASSEYGRTEAFF. The CDR3 DNA sequence: TGTGCCAGCAGTGAATATGGTAGAACTGAAGCTTTCTTT.

The chain has TRBV2 and TRBJ2-2; maybe TRBD2 (6 bases). Germline assignment: CDR1 SNHLY and CDR2 FYNNEI. The CDR3 is 13 residues long. V dropped 5 bases and J dropped 6 bases, with 10 bases sitting between them. For the CDR3, the DNA is TGTGCCAGCAGTCCCGGAGGGCCCGGGGAGCTGTTTTTT. Encoded protein: CASSPGGPGELFF.

The chain recombines TRBV6-5 with TRBJ1-2; 8 nucleotides match TRBD1. V was clipped by 2 bases and J by 6 bases; unmatched bases: 5. The germline V gene has CDR1 MNHEY and CDR2 SVGAGI. This CDR3 spans 14 amino acids. This chain's CDR3 is CASSYLRGLDGYTF. In DNA, the CDR3 is TGTGCCAGCAGTTACCTCAGGGGGCTAGATGGCTACACCTTC.

J is TRBJ1-2 and V is TRBV7-3; D perhaps matches TRBD1 (6 bases). V shed 5 bases and J shed 6 bases, with 22 bases lying between them. The CDR3 has 16 amino acids. Germline V gene lookup returns CDR1 SGHTA and CDR2 FQGTGA. In DNA, the CDR3 is TGTGCCAGCAGCCCAACTAAGGGGGTTTTTGAAGATGGCTACACCTTC. Protein sequence: CASSPTKGVFEDGYTF.

The chain joins TRBV10-3 to TRBJ1-1, with 7 bases identical to TRBD1. J gave up 5 bases and V 4 bases, and 7 bases lay outside the gene matches. CDR3 length equals 14 residues. The V gene's germline CDR1 is ENHRY and CDR2 SYGVKD. This CDR3 is CAISGTDRVTEAFF. The CDR3 region has the DNA TGTGCCATCAGTGGTACTGACAGGGTTACTGAAGCTTTCTTT.

This chain joins TRBV6-5 and TRBJ2-1, with D possibly being TRBD2 (6 bases). The CDR3 is made up of 14 amino acids. In germline, CDR1 is MNHEY, CDR2 SVGAGI. The germline V and J ends were trimmed by 5 bases and 8 bases, with 16 bases remaining between them. CDR3: CASSRDQRVHEQFF. CDR3 sequence (DNA): TGTGCCAGCAGTCGGGACCAGCGGGTCCATGAGCAGTTCTTC.

The chain joins TRBV19 to TRBJ1-2, with D perhaps TRBD1 (6 bases). Trimming removed 7 bases at V and 8 bases at J, with 26 bases between. Per the germline V gene, CDR1 is LNHDA and CDR2 is SQIVND (reference sequence). This CDR3 contains 16 residues. The CDR3 loop reads CASKETGQSFLGGYTF. The CDR3 nucleotides read TGTGCCAGTAAAGAGACCGGACAGTCTTTCCTCGGGGGCTACACCTTC.

The chain is built from TRBV12-5 and TRBJ2-1; D may be TRBD1 (6 bases). The CDR3 totals 17 residues. In germline, CDR1 is LGHNT, CDR2 FRNRAP. V was pared by 5 bases and J by 1 base, with 18 bases between. The CDR3 nucleotides are TGTGCTAGTGGTAACCGAACCTGGACAGAGTCCTACAATGAGCAGTTCTTC. Protein sequence: CASGNRTWTESYNEQFF.

This chain connects TRBV7-8 to TRBJ1-4; 7 positions agree with TRBD1. V was pared by 1 base and J by 3 bases, with 5 bases of the junction left unmatched. The V gene's germline CDR1 is SGHVS and CDR2 FQNEAQ. The CDR3 is 16 residues long. The CDR3 nucleotides are TGTGCCAGCAGCTTAGGACAGGGCGTCGCTAATGAAAAACTGTTTTTT. Protein product: CASSLGQGVANEKLFF.

The rearrangement joins TRBV29-1 to TRBJ1-1; 8 positions match TRBD1. The V segment lost 4 bases and the J segment 0 bases; nucleotides outside the gene matches: 4. Germline lookup yields CDR1 SQVTM and CDR2 ANQGSEA. This CDR3 is built from 14 residues. CDR3 nucleotides: TGCAGCGTTGTCCAGGGGGCCTTGAACACTGAAGCTTTCTTT. Amino acids: CSVVQGALNTEAFF.

CDR3: CASGLIGSLRDYEQYF. The CDR3 DNA follows: TGTGCTAGTGGTTTGATCGGGTCACTGAGGGACTACGAGCAGTACTTC. The chain links TRBV12-5 to TRBJ2-7; perhaps TRBD2 as D (5 bases). Trimming took off 2 bases at V and 3 bases at J, with 17 bases between the two ends. This CDR3 contains 16 residues. CDR1 and CDR2 (germline): LGHNT, FRNRAP.

The chain joins TRBV12-3 or TRBV12-4 to TRBJ2-7; the match to TRBD1 covers 8 bases. This CDR3 has 13 residues. The ends lost 5 bases at V and 5 bases at J; junction bases unmatched: 5. The CDR3 nucleotides are TGTGCCAGCAGTCGGACAGGGTATCACGAGCAGTACTTC. This codes for CASSRTGYHEQYF.

The chain recombines TRBV6-1 with TRBJ1-1; D is undetermined. V lost 1 base to trimming and J lost 0 bases, with 15 bases between them. CDR1 MNHNS and CDR2 SASEGT come from the germline V gene. The CDR3 spans 17 residues. Written as DNA, the CDR3 is TGTGCCAGCAGTGAAGTTGGGCCGGCAGGTCTGAACACTGAAGCTTTCTTT. As protein: CASSEVGPAGLNTEAFF.

The gene calls are TRBV5-1 and TRBJ2-1, with a tentative D call TRBD2 (6 bases). Trimming shortened V by 0 bases and J by 5 bases, and 12 bases separated the two germline ends. Germline assignment: CDR1 SGHRS and CDR2 YFSETQ. The CDR3 is made up of 15 amino acids. CDR3 nucleotides: TGCGCCAGCAGCTTGGAAGGCGGGATGAACAATGAGCAGTTCTTC. Its protein product is CASSLEGGMNNEQFF.

For this clone: At one of its ends the junction is not consistent with the germline gene, which may arise from a read error. V gene TRBV7-7 combines with J gene TRBJ1-4; D is possibly TRBD1 (5 bases). Germline CDR1 is SSHAT and CDR2 is FNYEAQ (reference sequence). This CDR3 spans 15 amino acids. The CDR3, as DNA: TGTGCTAGCAGCTTAAGCAGGGATCCTAATGAAAAACTGTTTTTT. Translated, it gives CASSLSRDPNEKLFF.